The TCR beta chain described here comes from a study of blood T cell repertoires in COVID-19. As for the study in general: The United States, Italy and Spain provided the acute and convalescent COVID-19 samples. Sample material is recorded as cDNA or gDNA derived from T cells, B-cell-depleted T cells, or PBMCs.

V lost 1 base to trimming and J lost 3 bases, with 9 bases between them. Germline values: CDR1 LNHDA, CDR2 SQIVND (reference sequence). The CDR3 is made up of 14 amino acids. The authors' processing: Estimates of nucleated cell counts were drawn from the amplification of reference gene primers. The data were produced by immunoSEQ multiplex PCR, yet TCRdb's version contains in-frame clones alone and is incomplete. Clone size and the V and J calls come from that table; the DNA yielded D and trimming. The repertoire includes some 140,000 clones, around 89% of them detected once, and around 18% sits in the top ten. In this sample, this clone turned up a few times.

The V call is TRBV19, the J call TRBJ1-1; D gene unclear. This receptor was obtained from a man between 50 and 59 years old with active or convalescent COVID-19. Sequenced sample: peripheral blood. The CDR3 sequence: CASSIGVRDTEAFF. CDR3 in DNA: TGTGCCAGTAGTATAGGTGTCCGGGACACTGAAGCTTTCTTT.